These 13 T cell receptor beta chains were all obtained from the same sample, sequenced in a study of blood T cell repertoires in COVID-19. Profiled with immunoSEQ multiplex PCR; TCRdb holds only in-frame clones, not every one. The table lists some 50,000 clones, around nine tenths of them singletons. Sequenced sample: peripheral blood. The receptors here all came from a man aged 45-65 years with active COVID-19.

The V call is TRBV5-1, the J call TRBJ1-2, with D tentatively TRBD1 (5 bases). This CDR3 spans 16 amino acids. Trimming shortened V by 2 bases and J by 0 bases, and 14 bases separated the two germline ends. The V gene's germline CDR1 is SGHRS and CDR2 YFSETQ. The CDR3 DNA sequence: TGCGCCAGCAGCTTTTATCAGGGAGGGGCTAACTATGGCTACACCTTC. This translates into CASSFYQGGANYGYTF.

This clone was counted once. The J gene is TRBJ2-3, the V gene TRBV9; TRBD2 aligns across 8 bases. V trimming: 4 bases; J trimming: 0 bases; junction bases outside the gene matches: 10. The length of the CDR3 is 17 residues. Germline V CDR1 and CDR2: SGDLS, YYNGEE. The CDR3 is CASSPLGRGRSTDTQYF. The CDR3 DNA sequence: TGTGCCAGCAGCCCCCTCGGGAGGGGAAGGAGCACAGATACGCAGTATTTT.

The chain uses TRBV13 and TRBJ2-5; 13 nucleotides line up with TRBD2. This CDR3 is built from 16 residues. V lost 5 bases and J lost 1; bases outside the gene matches: 4. Germline CDR1 and CDR2: PRHDT and FYEKMQ (reference sequence). As DNA, the CDR3 is TGTGCCAGCAGCCCGCGACTAGCGGGGGGCCAAGAGACCCAGTACTTC. It yields the protein CASSPRLAGGQETQYF.

The chain employs TRBV24-1 and TRBJ1-5; D unclear. Germline CDR1 and CDR2: KGHDR and SFDVKD. The CDR3 has 13 amino acids. The V end was cut by 4 bases, the J end by 6 bases, with 9 bases between. The CDR3 nucleotides are TGTGCCACCAGTGAGCGGGCACTTCAGCCCCAGCATTTT. As protein: CATSERALQPQHF.

A remark on this clone: A junction end diverges from the germline sequence, so it may reflect a read error. Written as DNA, the CDR3 is TGTGCCCGGAGGACAGGGGGCGCGGGCTCACCCCTCCACTTT. Translation: CARRTGGAGSPLHF. The chain links TRBV30 to TRBJ1-6; 11 bases are shared with TRBD1. This CDR3 region has 14 residues. Germline V gives CDR1 GTSNPN, CDR2 SVGIG (reference sequence).

V is TRBV7-8 and J is TRBJ2-6, with D tentatively TRBD1 (6 bases). This CDR3 contains 18 residues. Germline values: CDR1 SGHVS, CDR2 FQNEAQ. Between the trimmed V and J ends, which lost 5 bases and 3 bases, there was a span of 20 bases. CDR3 DNA: TGTGCCAGCAGCCCGGGTTGGCAGGGGAGAGGTGGGGCCAACGTCCTGACTTTC. It translates to CASSPGWQGRGGANVLTF.

In this sample, this clone turned up once. The chain employs TRBV3-1 (or the pseudogene TRBV3-2) and TRBJ2-1; D is perhaps TRBD2 (5 bases). Germline V gene data show CDR1 as LGHDT and CDR2 as YNNKEL (reference sequence). The CDR3 is made up of 15 amino acids. V lost 1 base, J lost 5 bases, and 12 bases lay in between. The CDR3 coding sequence is TGTGCCAGCAGCCAAGGGGTTAGCGTGAACAATGAGCAGTTCTTC. It encodes CASSQGVSVNNEQFF.

This clone was observed a single time. V and J are TRBV4-3 and TRBJ2-1, with D possibly being TRBD1 (6 bases). The CDR3 has 15 residues. CDR1 is LGHNA and CDR2 is YSLEER in the germline V gene. Trimming pared 0 bases from V and 4 bases from J, leaving 10 bases between. The CDR3 coding sequence is TGCGCCAGCAGCCAAGATCGCAGGGGATACAATGAGCAGTTCTTC. This translates into CASSQDRRGYNEQFF.

This clone was seen a handful of times. The chain recombines TRBV30 with TRBJ1-4; D is perhaps TRBD1 (6 bases). V lost 3 bases to trimming and J lost 1 base, with 9 bases between them. This CDR3 has 14 amino acids. Per germline, CDR1 GTSNPN and CDR2 SVGIG (reference sequence). CDR3 DNA: TGTGCCTGGAGGGGCAGGGGAACTAATGAAAAACTGTTTTTT. This encodes CAWRGRGTNEKLFF.

The rearrangement joins TRBV5-1 to TRBJ2-1; 7 bases match TRBD2. CDR1 is SGHRS, CDR2 YFSETQ, per germline. V gave up 6 bases and J gave up 7 bases; unmatched junction bases: 10. The CDR3 consists of 14 residues. CDR3 DNA sequence: TGCGCCAGCACCCCGGTGGGGGGAGGGAATGAGCAGTTCTTC. Translated: CASTPVGGGNEQFF.

This clone was seen a single time. The chain carries TRBV6-2 or TRBV6-3 and TRBJ1-2, with TRBD1 identical over 8 bases. The CDR3 is 16 amino acids. V was clipped by 4 bases and J by 4 bases; unmatched bases: 11. The germline gives CDR1 MNHEY, CDR2 SVGEGT. The CDR3 sequence is CASSSNLPTGAYGYTF. Written as DNA, the CDR3 is TGTGCCAGCAGTTCTAATCTCCCGACAGGGGCCTATGGCTACACCTTC.

V and J are TRBV7-9 and TRBJ1-4; D uncertain. Germline-derived CDR1 and CDR2 are SEHNR and FQNEAQ (reference sequence). This CDR3 region has 13 residues. The germline V and J ends were trimmed by 2 bases and 8 bases, with 9 bases remaining between them. This chain's CDR3 is CASSLQDPEKLFF. The CDR3 DNA reads as TGTGCCAGCAGCTTACAGGATCCCGAAAAACTGTTTTTT.

This sequence joins TRBV28 and TRBJ1-5; 7 positions match TRBD1. CDR3 length equals 14 residues. The junction had 5 bases not matched to a gene; V was cut back by 7 bases and J by 2 bases. CDR1 is MDHEN, CDR2 SYDVKM, per germline. The CDR3 bases are TGTGCCAGCACCACAGGGGATCGCAATCAGCCCCAGCATTTT. It encodes CASTTGDRNQPQHF.